What follows are 16 T cell receptor beta chains derived from one specimen sequenced in a study of blood T cells in healthy people across ages (dated by TCRdb to 2015 to 2017). Receptor libraries were prepared by 5' RACE. Instrument used: Illumina HiSeq 2500. A second PCR of about 6 to 12 cycles was run with a J-beta primer mix and a sample-barcoded 5' primer. TCRdb handled the public reads itself, with Q25 trimming in fastp and clone calling in MiXCR, and kept productive beta chains. Every distinct CDR3 protein forms one entry, paired with its most common genes and DNA. Counted in this sample were around 870,000 distinct CDR3 sequences; 25% to 30% of them appeared once. The ten largest clonotypes hold about 18% of the sample. Input material: blood. These receptors all come from a woman older than 75 in good health.

This clonotype was recorded many times. The chain uses TRBV27 and TRBJ2-2, with 11 bases matching TRBD2. The V segment lost 7 bases and the J segment 4 bases; nucleotides outside the gene matches: 8. Germline V gene sequence: CDR1 MNHEY, CDR2 SMNVEV (reference sequence). This CDR3 region has 16 residues. The chain's CDR3 is CASTSLAGGFTGELFF. The CDR3, as DNA: TGTGCCAGCACCTCTCTAGCGGGGGGTTTCACCGGGGAGCTGTTTTTT.

With regard to this clonotype: One end of the junction fails to match germline, which may point to a read error. V is TRBV25-1 and J is TRBJ1-2; a possible D gene is TRBD1 (5 bases). Germline-derived CDR1 and CDR2 are MGHDK and SYGVNS. CDR3 length equals 10 residues. Here the CDR3 DNA reads TGCTACGTCCAGGCAGGGGGCTACACCTTC. This gives the protein CYVQAGGYTF.

The CDR3 nucleotides read TGTGCCAGCAGCTTAGACCCTAGCGGGAGGTACGAGCAGTACTTC. Translation gives CASSLDPSGRYEQYF. This chain links TRBV7-9 with TRBJ2-7; 11 bases are a match to TRBD2. J lost 4 bases, V lost 1 base, and 3 bases had no gene match. Germline CDR1 reads SEHNR; CDR2 reads FQNEAQ (reference sequence). This CDR3 has 15 amino acids.

As to this clonotype: Just one base apart from a much larger clone, this may be a read error. The chain joins TRBV20-1 to TRBJ1-2; no definite D call. V was clipped by 0 bases and J by 8 bases, with 13 bases between them. There are 13 residues in the CDR3. Germline lookup yields CDR1 DFQATT and CDR2 SNEGSKA (reference sequence). The CDR3 protein is CSARDPPQRGYTF. CDR3 coding DNA: TGCAGTGCTAGAGATCCGCCCCAGAGAGGCTACACCTTC.

V gene TRBV5-1 combines with J gene TRBJ1-5, with D hard to call. The CDR3 has 14 amino acids. Germline V lookup: CDR1 SGHRS, CDR2 YFSETQ. Trimming pared 4 bases from V and 2 bases from J, leaving 10 bases between. Here the CDR3 DNA reads TGCGCCAGCAGCACGATTCCCGGCAATCAGCCCCAGCATTTT. It specifies CASSTIPGNQPQHF.

V and J are TRBV10-3 and TRBJ1-5; TRBD1 agrees at 10 bases. The CDR3 contains 16 residues. The germline V gene has CDR1 ENHRY and CDR2 SYGVKD. Unmatched junction bases numbered 13, after V lost 11 bases and J lost 3 bases. The CDR3 loop reads CAAAAGTGASNQPQHF. The CDR3 nucleotides are TGTGCCGCAGCCGCTGGGACAGGGGCTTCCAATCAGCCCCAGCATTTT.

The chain carries TRBV7-9 and TRBJ2-3; 12 nucleotides line up with TRBD2. With V trimmed by 4 bases and J by 10 bases, 6 bases remained unmatched. Germline loops: CDR1 SEHNR, CDR2 FQNEAQ (reference sequence). The CDR3 is made up of 14 amino acids. The CDR3 region has the DNA TGTGCCAGCAGCTCTAGCGGGGGGGCTGAGGCGCAGTATTTT. It specifies CASSSSGGAEAQYF.

As to this clonotype: A much larger clone lies a single base off, so this may be a read error. The J gene is TRBJ2-5, the V gene TRBV12-3 or TRBV12-4, with 7 bases fitting TRBD2. Trimming cost V 3 bases and J 11 bases; bases outside gene matches: 18. This CDR3 contains 16 residues. CDR3 protein: CASSFDAGVISYGQYF. For the CDR3, the DNA is TGTGCCAGCAGTTTTGATGCGGGGGTGATCTCCTACGGGCAGTACTTC.

At least ten counts were recorded for this clonotype. The J gene is TRBJ2-3, the V gene TRBV6-1; D gene unclear. This CDR3 comprises 13 residues. The germline CDR1 and CDR2 sequences are MNHNS and SASEGT. Trimming left V 1 base short and J 6 bases short, with 8 bases between. The CDR3 coding sequence is TGTGCCAGCAGTGAAGGTGGGATCGATACGCAGTATTTT. Protein sequence: CASSEGGIDTQYF.

In regard to this clonotype: An end of the junction does not agree with germline; a read error may underlie this. J is TRBJ2-3 and V is TRBV3-1; 11 positions agree with TRBD2. CDR1 LGHDT and CDR2 YNNKEL come from the germline V gene (reference sequence). The CDR3 totals 17 residues. The CDR3 here is CANSQDVLAGVGDTQYF. In nucleotides, the CDR3 is TGTGCCAACAGCCAGGACGTACTAGCGGGAGTTGGGGATACGCAGTATTTT.

This sequence joins TRBV7-2 and TRBJ1-1; D is ambiguous. From germline, CDR1 is SGHTA and CDR2 FQGNSA. The CDR3 runs to 14 residues. Trimming removed 1 base at V and 0 bases at J, with 6 bases between. The CDR3 region is CASSLEIMNTEAFF. The CDR3 DNA is TGTGCCAGCAGCTTAGAGATCATGAACACTGAAGCTTTCTTT.

This clonotype has more than one count but fewer than ten. One end of the junction is discordant with germline, which a read error may explain. V usage is TRBV12-3 or TRBV12-4 and J usage is TRBJ2-3, with D tentatively TRBD2 (7 bases). This CDR3 has 15 residues. CDR3 residues: CASSLRRGGTDAQYF. CDR3 in DNA: TGTGCCAGCAGTTTGAGAAGGGGGGGCACAGATGCGCAGTATTTT.

This clonotype showed up just a few times. One end of the junction is discordant with germline, which a read error may explain. The genes are TRBV29-1 and TRBJ2-7, with 7 nucleotides matching TRBD1. CDR3 length equals 14 residues. CDR1 and CDR2 (germline): SQVTM, ANQGSEA. CDR3 sequence reads: CSVRETGISHEQYF. CDR3 nucleotide sequence: TGCAGCGTGCGAGAGACAGGGATCTCCCACGAGCAGTACTTC.

This clonotype was observed many times. The genes are TRBV11-2 and TRBJ2-3; TRBD1 might be the D (6 bases). Germline CDR1 reads SGHAT; CDR2 reads FQNNGV. Trimming pared 3 bases from V and 3 bases from J, leaving 13 bases between. The CDR3 is 15 residues long. For the CDR3, the DNA is TGTGCCAGCAGCTTCCAGGGGTTCAGGACAGATACGCAGTATTTT. Residues: CASSFQGFRTDTQYF.

As to this clonotype: A much bigger clone sits one base away, suggesting this may be a read error. The V call is TRBV3-1, the J call TRBJ1-2; D remains ambiguous. The CDR3 contains 12 residues. The germline V gene encodes CDR1 LGHDT and CDR2 YNNKEL (reference sequence). DNA for the CDR3: TGTACCAGCAGCCAAGGGAACCGCGGCTACACCTTC. Translated, it gives CTSSQGNRGYTF.

At least ten counts were recorded for this clonotype. The genes are TRBV20-1 and TRBJ2-7, with D possibly being TRBD1 or TRBD2 (5 bases each). Trimming pared 1 base from V and 6 bases from J, leaving 7 bases between. Germline values: CDR1 DFQATT, CDR2 SNEGSKA (reference sequence). The CDR3 contains 11 residues. The CDR3 loop is CSARGDGEQYF. DNA for the CDR3: TGCAGTGCTAGAGGGGACGGCGAGCAGTACTTC.